The entry that follows covers one T cell receptor (beta chain) sequence. Only in-frame clones appear in the TCRdb table, and some are missing; sequencing was by immunoSEQ multiplex PCR. The sample includes approximately 41,000 clones, about 90% of them seen just once. The data stem from a study of T cell changes during pregnancy in multiple sclerosis. The CDR3 spans 16 residues. Germline V gene lookup returns CDR1 SGHRS and CDR2 YFSETQ. Trimming pared 0 bases from V and 4 bases from J, leaving 17 bases between. The chain carries TRBV5-1 and TRBJ2-7; D perhaps matches TRBD2 (5 bases). The source was CD4+ T cells from peripheral blood mononuclear cells, collected in the second trimester of pregnancy. This TCR derives from a female donor in good health, enrolled as a control in a pregnancy study. CDR3 sequence: CASSLGGGSPQYEQYF. The DNA of the CDR3 is TGCGCCAGCAGCTTGGGGGGTGGGAGTCCCCAGTACGAGCAGTACTTC. Looking up the rest from reference TRBV5-1 and TRBJ2-7 gives the full variable domain: KAGVTQTPRYLIKTRGQQVTLSCSPISGHRSVSWYQQTPGQGLQFLFEYFSETQRNKGNFPGRFSGRQFSNSRSEMNVSTLELGDSALYLCASSLGGGSPQYEQYFGPGTRLTVT.